Described below is a single T cell receptor beta chain sequence and its context. Here immunoSEQ multiplex PCR was the method, and the copy in TCRdb shows in-frame clones only, minus some. The sample records hundreds of thousands of clones, nearly 90% being singletons. CDR3 length: 15 amino acids. CDR1 is WNHNN, CDR2 SYGVQD, per germline (reference sequence). The ends lost 0 bases at V and 6 bases at J; junction bases unmatched: 1. Participants were aged roughly 18 to 89 years from about two dozen US areas. Cohort placement rested on clinical history that participants reported themselves. The data were taken from a study of blood T cell repertoires in COVID-19. Study at large: The analysed material was cDNA or gDNA that came from T cells, B-cell-depleted T cells, or PBMCs.

The receptor's source is a woman under 30 with acute COVID-19. J is TRBJ2-2 and V is TRBV10-1, with 10 bases lining up with TRBD2. Input material: PBMCs or T cells enriched from blood (not recorded which). The CDR3 reads CASSESLAGAGELFF. The CDR3, as DNA: TGCGCCAGCAGTGAGTCCCTAGCGGGAGCCGGGGAGCTGTTTTTT.